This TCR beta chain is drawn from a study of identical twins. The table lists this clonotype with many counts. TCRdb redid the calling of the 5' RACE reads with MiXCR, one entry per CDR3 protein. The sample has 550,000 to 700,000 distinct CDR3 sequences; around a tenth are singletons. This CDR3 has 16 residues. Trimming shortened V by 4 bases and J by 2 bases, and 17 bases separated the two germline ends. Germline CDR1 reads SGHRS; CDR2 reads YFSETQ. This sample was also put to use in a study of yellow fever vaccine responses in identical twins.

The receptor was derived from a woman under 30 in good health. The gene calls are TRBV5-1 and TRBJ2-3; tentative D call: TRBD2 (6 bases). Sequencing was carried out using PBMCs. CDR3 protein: CASSPGGATYTDTQYF. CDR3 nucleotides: TGCGCCAGCAGCCCCGGCGGGGCGACCTACACAGATACGCAGTATTTT.